The clone carrying this T cell receptor (beta chain) was detected many times. Its antigen is not known. These data come from a study of T cells in Graves' hyperthyroidism and ophthalmopathy. Across the study: The authors collected peripheral blood at initial diagnosis, before any treatment. The study, taken as a whole, reports: Clonotypes that were expanded in thyroid above 0.001 mostly appeared in blood too.

TCR beta CDR3 regions were amplified from RNA. Primed by the HTBI set, a first-round RT-PCR was run on the TCR CDR3. TCRdb fed the multiplex PCR reads into MiXCR, producing one record per CDR3 protein. In the table there are around 620,000 distinct CDR3 sequences, around 15% of which are singletons. For Graves' hyperthyroidism to be stable, ophthalmopathy could not progress within 18 months. Participants, patients aged 18 to 65, had newly diagnosed hyperthyroidism with a duration under 2 months. CDR3 length: 14 residues. CDR1 ENHRY and CDR2 SYGVKD come from the germline V gene. V was cut by 6 bases and J by 3 bases, with 13 bases left in between.

The clonotype comes from a woman aged 30 to 39 with Graves' hyperthyroidism. The chain employs TRBV10-3 and TRBJ2-3, with a tentative D call TRBD1 (6 bases). The sample taken for sequencing was blood. DNA of the CDR3: TGTGCCATCAGCCCCGGGACATCTACAGATACGCAGTATTTT. It codes for CAISPGTSTDTQYF.